Detailed here is one TCR beta chain. Treatment given: 19 received Ad26.COV2.S at low or high dose, single or two shots; 5 received placebo; per-sample allocation not given. Sampling took place 63 days after the first vaccine or placebo injection. The data derive from a study of Ad26.COV2.S vaccination and SARS-CoV-2 variants. Profiling relied on immunoSEQ multiplex PCR, and the TCRdb table lists in-frame clones only, not all of them. Found here are some 250,000 clones, roughly 90% of them singletons; the top ten hold roughly a tenth. Germline CDR1 and CDR2: SGHRS and YFSETQ. The CDR3 runs to 14 residues. Trimming removed 0 bases from V and 5 bases from J, with 8 bases in between.

This specimen consisted of peripheral blood, obtained in a trial of Ad26.COV2.S vaccine versus placebo. This TCR came from a person aged 18-65 years who received the Ad26.COV2.S COVID-19 vaccine or a placebo. This sequence joins TRBV5-1 and TRBJ2-2, with D tentatively TRBD1 (6 bases). The CDR3 sequence: CASSLGQGTGELFF. CDR3 sequence (DNA): TGCGCCAGCAGCTTGGGGCAGGGGACCGGGGAGCTGTTTTTT.